This is a list of T cell receptor beta chains from one sample in a study of T-cell memory formation after mild COVID-19. One entry per CDR3 protein results from TCRdb running MiXCR on the 5' RACE reads. The sample records roughly 130,000 distinct CDR3 sequences, 5% to 6.5% being singletons. Sequencing was carried out using PBMCs or a T cell subset sorted from them (not recorded which). These receptors came from an adult woman who had mild COVID-19 (a few samples of this study predate the infection). Cell type and time point are not known. Both conserved end residues are part of each CDR3. Each record gives: CDR3 length, J gene, clone size, V gene, D gene, CDR3 protein, CDR3 DNA. D genes are given only for firm matches. Size is stated for part of the rows, as once, few or many counts, or as a class when the clone is expanded.

CDR3 length: 14; J gene: TRBJ2-7; clone size: .; V gene: TRBV6-5; D gene: .; CDR3 protein: CASTHGGVGYEQYF; CDR3 DNA: TGTGCCAGCACCCACGGAGGAGTAGGGTACGAGCAGTACTTC
CDR3 length: 12; J gene: TRBJ1-1; clone size: few; V gene: TRBV3-1; D gene: .; CDR3 protein: CASSQMNTEAFF; CDR3 DNA: TGTGCCAGCAGCCAAATGAACACTGAAGCTTTCTTT
CDR3 length: 11; J gene: TRBJ2-7; clone size: .; V gene: TRBV6-2/TRBV6-3; D gene: .; CDR3 protein: CASYGSYEQYF; CDR3 DNA: TGTGCCAGCTACGGAAGCTACGAGCAGTACTTC
CDR3 length: 14; J gene: TRBJ2-5; clone size: .; V gene: TRBV11-2; D gene: .; CDR3 protein: CASSLGRQIGTQYF; CDR3 DNA: TGTGCCAGCAGCTTAGGAAGGCAGATCGGGACCCAGTACTTC
CDR3 length: 17; J gene: TRBJ1-2; clone size: few; V gene: TRBV6-6; D gene: .; CDR3 protein: CASSYSIGGRGIYGYTF; CDR3 DNA: TGTGCCAGCAGTTACTCGATTGGAGGCCGAGGGATTTATGGCTACACCTTC
CDR3 length: 19; J gene: TRBJ2-1; clone size: .; V gene: TRBV24-1; D gene: TRBD2; CDR3 protein: CATSDLKGLAGSVYNEQFF; CDR3 DNA: TGTGCCACCAGTGATTTAAAAGGACTAGCGGGATCCGTCTACAATGAGCAGTTCTTC
CDR3 length: 12; J gene: TRBJ1-3; clone size: few; V gene: TRBV12-3/TRBV12-4; D gene: .; CDR3 protein: CASRVSGNTIYF; CDR3 DNA: TGTGCCAGCAGGGTGTCTGGAAACACCATATATTTT
CDR3 length: 15; J gene: TRBJ2-2; clone size: .; V gene: TRBV2; D gene: .; CDR3 protein: CASSSQAMNTGELFF; CDR3 DNA: TGTGCCAGCAGTTCTCAGGCCATGAACACCGGGGAGCTGTTTTTT
CDR3 length: 15; J gene: TRBJ2-1; clone size: few; V gene: TRBV12-3/TRBV12-4; D gene: .; CDR3 protein: CASSLGQGPYNEQFF; CDR3 DNA: TGTGCCAGCAGTTTGGGTCAGGGCCCCTACAATGAGCAGTTCTTC
CDR3 length: 11; J gene: TRBJ1-2; clone size: many; V gene: TRBV20-1; D gene: .; CDR3 protein: CSAQKSYGYTF; CDR3 DNA: TGCAGTGCCCAGAAATCCTATGGCTACACCTTC
CDR3 length: 20; J gene: TRBJ1-1; clone size: .; V gene: TRBV7-2; D gene: TRBD1; CDR3 protein: CASSHDRDRALFVINTEAFF; CDR3 DNA: TGTGCCAGCAGCCACGACCGGGACAGGGCTTTATTCGTCATTAACACTGAAGCTTTCTTT
CDR3 length: 15; J gene: TRBJ2-1; clone size: many; V gene: TRBV10-3; D gene: TRBD2; CDR3 protein: CAISEGLAAYNEQFF; CDR3 DNA: TGTGCCATCAGTGAAGGTCTAGCGGCCTACAATGAGCAGTTCTTC
CDR3 length: 17; J gene: TRBJ1-6; clone size: few; V gene: TRBV4-1; D gene: .; CDR3 protein: CASSQQGPSSYNSPLHF; CDR3 DNA: TGCGCCAGCAGCCAACAGGGACCAAGCTCCTATAATTCACCCCTCCACTTT
CDR3 length: 13; J gene: TRBJ1-2; clone size: .; V gene: TRBV29-1; D gene: .; CDR3 protein: CSVEDRRRYGYTF; CDR3 DNA: TGCAGCGTTGAAGATAGGAGACGCTATGGCTACACCTTC